Reported below is one T cell receptor beta chain. Its antigen is undetermined. Other nucleotide sequences from this sample produce the same CDR3. This record belongs to a study of memory CD4+ T cells and cytomegalovirus serostatus. Study context: Donors were healthy Belgian adults, 10 or so CMV seropositive and fewer than 30 seronegative.

Broader study findings: CMV serostatus prediction reached median AUC approximately 0.95, or 0.91 with US-trained model.

The CDR3 is made up of 15 amino acids. Germline V gene sequence: CDR1 MNHNS, CDR2 SASEGT. Trimming removed 3 bases at V and 0 bases at J, with 11 bases between. The sort gate was single viable CD3+CD4+CD8-CD45RO+ cells for memory CD4+ T cells. Method: immunoSEQ multiplex PCR; TCRdb's copy keeps in-frame clones and lacks some. There are 56,000 or so clones in the sample; 60% to 85% occur only once, and less than 0.6% lies in the top ten. This sequence originates from an adult in good health and CMV-seronegative. Some clones in this sample may be carry-over from other donors' samples. Sequencing was performed on memory CD4+ T cells from blood. This rearrangement joins TRBV6-1 to TRBJ1-2, with unresolved D. CDR3 protein: CASSEGRGPNYGYTF. The CDR3 DNA sequence: TGTGCCAGCAGTGAGGGTCGGGGTCCTAACTATGGCTACACCTTC.